This T cell receptor (beta chain) was recovered during a study of blood T cell repertoires in COVID-19. Study overall: There were acute and convalescent COVID-19 samples, and they came from the United States, Italy and Spain. In each case, the material was cDNA or gDNA derived from T cells, B-cell-depleted T cells, or PBMCs.

TCRdb's table, derived via immunoSEQ multiplex PCR, lists solely in-frame clones and lacks some. The table includes around 250,000 clones, approximately 91% detected once. CDR1 is SGHAT, CDR2 FQNNGV, per germline. CDR3 size: 15 residues. Trimming removed 1 base from V and 2 bases from J, with 12 bases in between. Participant age was roughly 18 to 95 years, and participants resided in about two dozen US areas. Categorization into cohorts depended on clinical history that participants reported. Sequencing used PBMCs or T cells enriched from blood (not recorded which). This chain joins TRBV11-2 and TRBJ2-7, with no clear D. The clonotype was recovered from a human donor in a cohort exposed to, infected with or recovered from COVID-19 (not recorded which). The donor label of this sample is uncertain. The CDR3 DNA sequence: TGTGCCAGCAGCTTAGCCGGCAGGCCCGCCTACGAGCAGTACTTC. Its translation is CASSLAGRPAYEQYF.